One and the same sample provided the 26 T cell receptor beta chains below, sequenced in a study of early T cells in non-severe SARS-CoV-2 infection. TCRdb processed the 5' RACE reads anew with MiXCR; each CDR3 protein has one entry. The data show 20,000 to 30,000 distinct CDR3 sequences, with approximately 3.9% seen just once and 4.4% held by the top ten. What was sequenced was whole blood. The origin of the receptors is an adult who was a healthcare worker with PCR-confirmed SARS-CoV-2 infection or an uninfected control (not recorded which).

The J gene is TRBJ2-3, the V gene TRBV28; possibly TRBD2 for D (5 bases). This CDR3 is built from 14 residues. The germline CDR1 and CDR2 sequences are MDHEN and SYDVKM. CDR3 nucleotide sequence: TGTGCAACGTTATCAGAGGGTAGGGTAGATACGCAGTATTTT. It codes for CATLSEGRVDTQYF.

This clonotype was counted many times. The chain is built from TRBV7-8 and TRBJ2-5, with D perhaps matching TRBD2 (6 bases). CDR1 SGHVS and CDR2 FQNEAQ come from the germline V gene. The CDR3 contains 13 residues. Between the trimmed V and J ends, which lost 4 bases and 1 base, there was a span of 7 bases. CDR3 coding DNA: TGTGCCAGCAGCTGGGACTTCCAAGAGACCCAGTACTTC. This translates into CASSWDFQETQYF.

This clonotype was observed a few times. The chain is built from TRBV29-1 and TRBJ2-7; no definite D call. The CDR3 contains 13 residues. The germline V gene has CDR1 SQVTM and CDR2 ANQGSEA. Trimming left V 4 bases short and J 3 bases short, with 13 bases between. The CDR3 sequence is CSVVAVSDYEQYF. DNA for the CDR3: TGCAGCGTTGTGGCCGTCTCCGACTACGAGCAGTACTTC.

This clonotype was seen more than once but under ten times. The chain couples TRBV4-1 to TRBJ2-2; unclear D gene. The CDR3 spans 13 residues. V lost 4 bases, J lost 7 bases, and 10 bases lay in between. Germline V gives CDR1 MGHRA, CDR2 YSYEKL. The CDR3 nucleotides are TGCGCCAGCAGCCCCTCATGGCACGGGGAGCTGTTTTTT. It translates to CASSPSWHGELFF.

In this sample, this clonotype turned up many times. The J gene is TRBJ2-5, the V gene TRBV29-1; D tentatively fits TRBD1 or TRBD2 (5 bases each). There are 13 residues in the CDR3. The V gene's germline CDR1 is SQVTM and CDR2 ANQGSEA. V lost 5 bases and J 9 bases, leaving 19 bases between the germline ends. The CDR3 here is CSVREGAAVAQYF. The CDR3 region has the DNA TGCAGCGTTCGGGAAGGGGCAGCAGTGGCCCAGTACTTC.

This clonotype showed up just a few times. V is TRBV28 and J is TRBJ2-2; D is perhaps TRBD1 or TRBD2 (5 bases each). V lost 6 bases to trimming and J lost 6 bases, with 8 bases between them. The CDR3 contains 12 residues. Germline assignment: CDR1 MDHEN and CDR2 SYDVKM. DNA for the CDR3: TGTGCCAGCAGATCGGGGCCCGGGGAGCTGTTTTTT. Amino acid sequence: CASRSGPGELFF. Full variable domain (remainder filled in from reference TRBV28 and TRBJ2-2): DVKVTQSSRYLVKRTGEKVFLECVQDMDHENMFWYRQDPGLGLRLIYFSYDVKMKEKGDIPEGYSVSREKKERFSLILESASTNQTSMYLCASRSGPGELFFGEGSRLTVL.

This clonotype came up many times. The rearrangement links TRBV4-1 to TRBJ2-1, with TRBD2 identical over 8 bases. CDR3 length: 16 residues. The ends lost 4 bases at V and 4 bases at J; junction bases unmatched: 9. Germline lookup yields CDR1 MGHRA and CDR2 YSYEKL. The CDR3 sequence is CASSPTQREWYNEQFF. The CDR3 DNA reads as TGCGCCAGCAGCCCTACTCAGCGGGAGTGGTACAATGAGCAGTTCTTC.

This clonotype was counted ten times or more. The chain is built from TRBV29-1 and TRBJ1-1, with 10 bases fitting TRBD1. Germline V gene sequence: CDR1 SQVTM, CDR2 ANQGSEA. The CDR3 runs 14 residues. With V trimmed by 3 bases and J by 1 base, 2 bases remained unmatched. CDR3 nucleotides: TGCAGCGTTGAGGGGGACAGGGGGAACACTGAAGCTTTCTTT. It is translated as CSVEGDRGNTEAFF. The whole variable domain, remainder taken from reference TRBV29-1 and TRBJ1-1, is SAVISQKPSRDICQRGTSLTIQCQVDSQVTMMFWYRQQPGQSLTLIATANQGSEATYESGFVIDKFPISRPNLTFSTLTVSNMSPEDSSIYLCSVEGDRGNTEAFFGQGTRLTVV.

Many counts were recorded for this clonotype. The rearrangement uses TRBV7-3 and TRBJ2-5; D may match TRBD1 or TRBD2 (5 bases each). V was clipped by 4 bases and J by 8 bases, with 14 bases between them. The length of the CDR3 is 13 residues. Germline V gene data show CDR1 as SGHTA and CDR2 as FQGTGA. CDR3 sequence reads: CASSSGAYETQYF. Here the CDR3 DNA reads TGTGCCAGCAGCTCCGGGGCTTACGAAACCCAGTACTTC.

This clonotype was counted ten times or more. V and J are TRBV2 and TRBJ1-1; no firm D call. Deletions cut 2 bases from V and 0 bases from J, with 10 bases between. The CDR3 totals 15 residues. Germline V gene sequence: CDR1 SNHLY, CDR2 FYNNEI. The CDR3 nucleotides read TGTGCCAGCAGTGAACGGCACGGGGTGAACACTGAAGCTTTCTTT. Encoded protein: CASSERHGVNTEAFF.

The rearrangement uses TRBV7-2 and TRBJ2-4, with D perhaps matching TRBD2 (6 bases). V shed 5 bases and J shed 1 base, with 9 bases lying between them. Germline V CDR1 and CDR2: SGHTA, FQGNSA. This CDR3 has 14 residues. The CDR3 DNA reads TGTGCCAGCAGCCCAGGGAGGGCCAAAAACATTCAGTACTTC. Residues: CASSPGRAKNIQYF.

This clonotype was seen more than once but under ten times. J is TRBJ1-1 and V is TRBV7-2, with no clear D. Germline CDR1 and CDR2: SGHTA and FQGNSA. The CDR3 loop spans 13 amino acids. Trimming stripped 4 bases from V and 7 bases from J, with 13 bases between. In nucleotides, the CDR3 is TGTGCCAGCAGCTCCTCGGACGCATATGAAGCTTTCTTT. Translated: CASSSSDAYEAFF.

This clonotype counts as medium-sized. CDR3 sequence (DNA): TGTGCCAGCAGCTCTAGAGGACAGAACACCGGGGAGCTGTTTTTT. Amino acid sequence: CASSSRGQNTGELFF. The chain recombines TRBV7-2 with TRBJ2-2, with D possibly being TRBD1 (5 bases). The CDR3 extends over 15 amino acids. Germline V gene lookup returns CDR1 SGHTA and CDR2 FQGNSA. V was pared by 4 bases and J by 1 base, with 10 bases between. Supplemented by reference TRBV7-2 and TRBJ2-2, the full variable domain reads GAGVSQSPSNKVTEKGKDVELRCDPISGHTALYWYRQSLGQGLEFLIYFQGNSAPDKSGLPSDRFSAERTGGSVSTLTIQRTQQEDSAVYLCASSSRGQNTGELFFGEGSRLTVL.

The chain is built from TRBV4-2 and TRBJ1-2, with D possibly being TRBD1 (5 bases). V lost 0 bases and J 8 bases, leaving 10 bases between the germline ends. Looked up from germline, CDR1 is LGHNA and CDR2 is YNFKEQ. The CDR3 is 13 residues long. CDR3 bases: TGTGCCAGCAGCCAAGATCTGAGGGACGGCTACACCTTC. Its translation: CASSQDLRDGYTF.

This clonotype has a count of ten or more. The rearrangement joins TRBV7-9 to TRBJ2-1; TRBD2 matches at 10 bases. CDR1 is SEHNR and CDR2 is FQNEAQ in the germline V gene (reference sequence). V trimming: 1 base; J trimming: 4 bases; junction bases outside the gene matches: 1. CDR3 length equals 15 residues. Here the CDR3 DNA reads TGTGCCAGCAGCTTAGGGGGACTAGCGTACAATGAGCAGTTCTTC. It encodes CASSLGGLAYNEQFF.

This clonotype was picked up a small number of times. The chain links TRBV7-2 to TRBJ2-1; unclear D gene. Germline CDR1 and CDR2: SGHTA and FQGNSA. The CDR3 runs 13 residues. V shed 7 bases and J shed 7 bases, with 14 bases lying between them. The CDR3 sequence is CASTLALRNEQFF. The DNA for the CDR3 is TGTGCCAGCACCCTTGCCCTGCGAAATGAGCAGTTCTTC.

This clonotype has a count of ten or more. Mismatch with germline at one junction end may stem from a read error. The rearrangement links TRBV5-1 to TRBJ1-6, with D maybe TRBD1 (5 bases). The CDR3 extends over 15 amino acids. CDR1 and CDR2 from the germline V gene are SGHRS and YFSETQ. CDR3 sequence: CASSSLRDANSPLHF. Written as DNA, the CDR3 is TGCGCCAGCAGCTCCCTTCGGGACGCAAATTCACCCCTCCATTTT.

This clonotype was detected ten times or more. The J gene is TRBJ2-1, the V gene TRBV7-7, with D unclear. CDR1 SSHAT and CDR2 FNYEAQ come from the germline V gene (reference sequence). The length of the CDR3 is 13 residues. V lost 5 bases to trimming and J lost 11 bases, with 16 bases between them. CDR3 bases: TGTGCCAGCAGCCAAGGTCGTCACCCCAAGCAGTTCTTC. This codes for CASSQGRHPKQFF. The full variable domain, in which reference TRBV7-7 and TRBJ2-1 provide the parts outside the CDR3, is GAGVSQSPRYKVTKRGQDVTLRCDPISSHATLYWYQQALGQGPEFLTYFNYEAQPDKSGLPSDRFSAERPEGSISTLTIQRTEQRDSAMYRCASSQGRHPKQFFGPGTRLTVL.

The chain joins TRBV25-1 to TRBJ1-1, with TRBD1 as a possible D gene (5 bases). V was pared by 7 bases and J by 7 bases, with 13 bases between. Germline lookup yields CDR1 MGHDK and CDR2 SYGVNS. This CDR3 region has 12 residues. The CDR3 bases are TGTGCCAGCACTCGGGGCCTACATGAAGCTTTCTTT. This gives the protein CASTRGLHEAFF.

Ten or more counts support this clonotype. The V gene is TRBV7-8, the J gene TRBJ2-7, with TRBD1 matching 10 bases. The CDR3 has 12 amino acids. CDR1 and CDR2 from the germline V gene are SGHVS and FQNEAQ. Trimming cost V 5 bases and J 9 bases; bases outside gene matches: 4. The DNA for the CDR3 is TGTGCCAGCAGCCCCCGGACAGGGGGGCAGTACTTC. It is translated as CASSPRTGGQYF. The whole variable domain, filled in from reference TRBV7-8 and TRBJ2-7, reads GAGVSQSPRYKVAKRGQDVALRCDPISGHVSLFWYQQALGQGPEFLTYFQNEAQLDKSGLPSDRFFAERPEGSVSTLKIQRTQQEDSAVYLCASSPRTGGQYFGPGTRLTVT.

This chain links TRBV7-8 with TRBJ2-7, with 13 bases fitting TRBD2. CDR3 length: 15 residues. From germline, CDR1 is SGHVS and CDR2 FQNEAQ. After removal of 5 bases from V and 2 bases from J, the junction contained 3 bases not matched to a gene. CDR3 DNA: TGTGCCAGCAGCCCAGGACTAGCGGGGGCCTACGAGCAGTACTTC. Encoded protein: CASSPGLAGAYEQYF.

This clonotype was found many times. This chain uses TRBV10-3 with TRBJ1-5; TRBD1 matches 7 bases. The CDR3 runs to 14 residues. V trimming: 8 bases; J trimming: 2 bases; junction bases outside the gene matches: 6. Germline CDR1 is ENHRY and CDR2 is SYGVKD. This CDR3 is CAIARGDGNQPQHF. CDR3 bases: TGTGCCATCGCCAGGGGGGACGGCAATCAGCCCCAGCATTTT.

This clonotype was observed at least ten times. CDR3 DNA sequence: TGTGCCAGCAGTTTCGTGACCTCCTACAATGAGCAGTTCTTC. Its translation: CASSFVTSYNEQFF. The V call is TRBV12-3 or TRBV12-4, the J call TRBJ2-1, with D unclear. CDR3 size: 14 residues. The V end lost 3 bases, the J end lost 0 bases, and 6 bases lay between the germline ends.

This chain joins TRBV7-8 and TRBJ2-7; D is unclear. The germline V gene has CDR1 SGHVS and CDR2 FQNEAQ. V gave up 5 bases and J gave up 1 base, with 6 bases separating them. There are 12 residues in the CDR3. The CDR3 spells CASSHGSYEQYF. The CDR3 nucleotides read TGTGCCAGCAGCCACGGATCCTACGAGCAGTACTTC.

This clonotype came up many times. The CDR3 loop is CSAHLAGVSYEQYF. As DNA, the CDR3 is TGCAGTGCCCACCTAGCGGGAGTCTCCTACGAGCAGTACTTC. This chain uses TRBV20-1 with TRBJ2-7; 10 bases are shared with TRBD2. With 6 bases clipped from V and 0 bases from J, the junction kept 5 bases outside the gene matches. The CDR3 runs 14 residues. Per germline, CDR1 DFQATT and CDR2 SNEGSKA (reference sequence).

The table lists this clonotype with many counts. The rearrangement links TRBV30 to TRBJ2-1; 7 nucleotides agree with TRBD1. Germline loops: CDR1 GTSNPN, CDR2 SVGIG (reference sequence). The CDR3 length is 16 residues. With 7 bases clipped from V and 3 bases from J, the junction kept 15 bases outside the gene matches. The CDR3, as DNA: TGTGCCTACCGGGACAGCAACCTCGACTTCTACAATGAGCAGTTCTTC. This gives the protein CAYRDSNLDFYNEQFF.